A single sample gave rise to the 32 T cell receptor beta chains below, sequenced in a study of T-cell reconstitution after alpha-beta-depleted transplantation in children. Unique molecular identifiers were incorporated into the prepared TCRbeta library. TCRdb reprocessed the PCR reads via MiXCR and lists one record per CDR3 protein. The profile covers approximately 240,000 distinct CDR3 sequences, with about a tenth appearing a single time and 28% taken by the ten largest. The specimen was PBMCs, collected before TCRalphabeta/CD19-depleted stem cell transplant. These receptors were collected from a child younger than two with acute myeloid leukemia, due to receive a stem cell transplant.

This clonotype was observed at least ten times. The chain couples TRBV24-1 to TRBJ1-5; tentative D call: TRBD1 (6 bases). Trimming took 4 bases from V and 7 from J, leaving 10 bases between them. Germline values: CDR1 KGHDR, CDR2 SFDVKD. The CDR3 has 13 residues. The CDR3 DNA is TGTGCCACCAGTGACATGGACAGCCAGCCCCAGCATTTT. It codes for CATSDMDSQPQHF.

V usage is TRBV12-3 or TRBV12-4 and J usage is TRBJ2-1; 12 bases match TRBD2. CDR3 length: 21 amino acids. The ends lost 2 bases at V and 3 bases at J; junction bases unmatched: 17. The CDR3 reads CASSLPRESASGGESYNEQFF. In nucleotides, the CDR3 is TGTGCCAGCAGTTTACCGCGCGAGTCGGCTAGCGGGGGGGAAAGCTACAATGAGCAGTTCTTC.

This clonotype was recorded at least ten times. Sequence at one end of the junction differs from germline and may be a read error. The J gene is TRBJ2-3, the V gene TRBV7-6; D ambiguous. The CDR3 loop spans 12 amino acids. In germline, CDR1 is SGHVS, CDR2 FNYEAQ. CDR3 DNA sequence: TGCGCCAGCAGCTTCGGCACAGATACGCAGTATTTT. Translating gives CASSFGTDTQYF.

This clonotype was detected ten times or more. This sequence joins TRBV20-1 and TRBJ1-5; TRBD1 is a possible D gene (6 bases). The germline V gene encodes CDR1 DFQATT and CDR2 SNEGSKA (reference sequence). V was pared by 1 base and J by 3 bases, with 16 bases between. The CDR3 is made up of 16 amino acids. CDR3 amino acids: CSARAPIRGNNQPQHF. The DNA for the CDR3 is TGCAGTGCTAGAGCCCCTATCAGGGGAAACAATCAGCCCCAGCATTTT.

This rearrangement joins TRBV5-1 to TRBJ1-2; D gene unclear. Trimming removed 5 bases at V and 6 bases at J, with 20 bases between. CDR1 and CDR2 from the germline V gene are SGHRS and YFSETQ. This CDR3 contains 15 residues. Written as DNA, the CDR3 is TGCGCCAGCAGGGCCCCGGGATCTCATTGGGATGGCTACACCTTC. It specifies CASRAPGSHWDGYTF.

This clonotype was seen only a few times. V is TRBV18 and J is TRBJ2-2, with D uncertain. Trimming took 1 base from V and 0 from J, leaving 6 bases between them. The CDR3 has 15 amino acids. Germline V gene lookup returns CDR1 KGHSH and CDR2 LQKENI. The CDR3 sequence is CASSPLQTNTGELFF. The CDR3 nucleotides read TGTGCCAGCTCACCACTCCAGACGAACACCGGGGAGCTGTTTTTT.

The sample holds many counts of this clonotype. The chain recombines TRBV3-1 with TRBJ2-1; D uncertain. Germline V gives CDR1 LGHDT, CDR2 YNNKEL (reference sequence). The CDR3 is 12 amino acids. V lost 3 bases to trimming and J lost 5 bases, with 5 bases between them. CDR3 sequence: CASSHLDNEQFF. CDR3 DNA: TGTGCCAGCAGCCATCTAGACAATGAGCAGTTCTTC.

This clonotype was counted many times. The chain links TRBV5-1 to TRBJ2-2, with D perhaps matching TRBD1 (5 bases). V dropped 4 bases and J dropped 4 bases, with 8 bases sitting between them. CDR1 and CDR2 from the germline V gene are SGHRS and YFSETQ. This CDR3 has 13 amino acids. CDR3 amino acids: CASSPQGTGELFF. CDR3 in DNA: TGCGCCAGCAGCCCCCAGGGCACCGGGGAGCTGTTTTTT.

This clonotype occurred many times. This rearrangement joins TRBV3-1 to TRBJ2-1; the D is unclear. The CDR3 contains 13 residues. Between the trimmed V and J ends, which lost 2 bases and 5 bases, there was a span of 7 bases. In germline, CDR1 is LGHDT, CDR2 YNNKEL (reference sequence). As DNA, the CDR3 is TGTGCCAGCAGCCAAAAGTCGAACAATGAGCAGTTCTTC. It yields the protein CASSQKSNNEQFF.

This clonotype has ten or more counts. This chain joins TRBV6-2 or TRBV6-3 and TRBJ2-1, with D possibly matching TRBD1 (6 bases). CDR3 size: 14 residues. Germline CDR1 reads MNHEY; CDR2 reads SVGEGT. V lost 5 bases and J lost 10, with 18 bases in between. CDR3: CASSPIGGSWEQFF. The CDR3 nucleotides are TGTGCCAGCAGTCCCATAGGGGGTAGCTGGGAGCAGTTCTTC.

This clonotype was seen at least ten times. The V gene is TRBV7-6, the J gene TRBJ2-2; D is unclear. V was shortened by 1 base and J by 7 bases, with 13 bases between the two germline ends. Germline lookup yields CDR1 SGHVS and CDR2 FNYEAQ. The CDR3 extends over 15 amino acids. The CDR3 nucleotides are TGTGCCAGCAGCTTAGGGGCGTTTAGAGGCGGGGAGCTGTTTTTT. It specifies CASSLGAFRGGELFF. The full variable domain, in which reference TRBV7-6 and TRBJ2-2 provide the parts outside the CDR3, is GAGVSQSPRYKVTKRGQDVALRCDPISGHVSLYWYRQALGQGPEFLTYFNYEAQQDKSGLPNDRFSAERPEGSISTLTIQRTEQRDSAMYRCASSLGAFRGGELFFGEGSRLTVL.

This clonotype was counted a few times. This chain connects TRBV7-2 to TRBJ2-7, with unresolved D. CDR3 length: 15 amino acids. Trimming took off 3 bases at V and 0 bases at J, with 12 bases between the two ends. Germline V gene sequence: CDR1 SGHTA, CDR2 FQGNSA. CDR3 sequence (DNA): TGTGCCAGCAGCTTTACTTGGGCTAGCTCCTACGAGCAGTACTTC. Residues: CASSFTWASSYEQYF.

In its sample, this clonotype was seen a few times. This chain joins TRBV29-1 and TRBJ1-2; no reliable D call. The CDR3 has 12 amino acids. Trimming removed 4 bases at V and 4 bases at J, with 10 bases between. CDR1 and CDR2 (germline): SQVTM, ANQGSEA. This chain's CDR3 is CSVVSASYGYTF. The CDR3 nucleotides are TGCAGCGTTGTGTCAGCATCCTATGGCTACACCTTC.

This clonotype occurred a few times. An end of the junction differs from the germline gene, which may be a read error. The chain is built from TRBV3-1 and TRBJ2-5; TRBD2 matches 8 bases. The CDR3 is made up of 17 amino acids. Germline V gives CDR1 LGHDT, CDR2 YNNKEL (reference sequence). The CDR3 coding sequence is TGTGCCAGCTGCCAAGATTCGCTAGCGGGCAGCCAAGAGACCCAGTACTTC. Protein: CASCQDSLAGSQETQYF.

This clonotype has just a few counts. The genes are TRBV20-1 and TRBJ2-5, with TRBD2 matching over 11 bases. V shed 4 bases, J shed 9 bases, and the junction held 13 bases outside the gene matches. The CDR3 runs to 15 residues. The germline V gene has CDR1 DFQATT and CDR2 SNEGSKA (reference sequence). CDR3 in amino acids: CSATSGTSGTMAQYF. CDR3 DNA: TGCAGTGCTACCAGCGGGACTAGCGGAACTATGGCCCAGTACTTC.

This clonotype was recorded a few times. The J gene is TRBJ1-2, the V gene TRBV5-1; D may be TRBD1 (6 bases). This CDR3 has 14 amino acids. V was clipped by 4 bases and J by 6 bases, with 16 bases between them. CDR1 and CDR2 from the germline V gene are SGHRS and YFSETQ. This CDR3 is CASSPGGGRDGYTF. The CDR3 region has the DNA TGCGCCAGCAGCCCTGGTGGGGGGCGAGATGGCTACACCTTC.

As regards this clonotype: At one of its ends the junction is not consistent with the germline gene, which may arise from a read error. The rearrangement uses TRBV5-1 and TRBJ1-2; 9 nucleotides agree with TRBD1. The germline V gene encodes CDR1 SGHRS and CDR2 YFSETQ. This CDR3 contains 15 residues. The CDR3 DNA sequence: TGCGCCAGCAGCTCCGGGACAGGGTACACCTATGGCCACACCTTC. This encodes CASSSGTGYTYGHTF. Variable domain in full (rest from reference TRBV5-1 and TRBJ1-2): KAGVTQTPRYLIKTRGQQVTLSCSPISGHRSVSWYQQTPGQGLQFLFEYFSETQRNKGNFPGRFSGRQFSNSRSEMNVSTLELGDSALYLCASSSGTGYTYGHTFGSGTRLTVV.

This clonotype was seen only a few times. The V and J genes are TRBV4-1 and TRBJ2-6, with D possibly being TRBD2 (6 bases). The CDR3 extends over 19 amino acids. Germline CDR1 is MGHRA and CDR2 is YSYEKL. Trimming pared 4 bases from V and 0 bases from J, leaving 19 bases between. CDR3 region: CASSRVSPGLNSGANVLTF. The CDR3 DNA sequence: TGCGCCAGCAGCCGTGTCTCCCCGGGACTTAACTCTGGGGCCAACGTCCTGACTTTC.

In this sample, this clonotype turned up many times. The rearrangement uses TRBV28 and TRBJ2-4, with TRBD2 as a possible D gene (6 bases). This CDR3 is 14 amino acids long. Trimming left V 2 bases short and J 1 base short, with 6 bases between. Germline CDR1 MDHEN, CDR2 SYDVKM. The CDR3 nucleotides read TGTGCCAGCAGTTTAGGGGGGGCCAAAAACATTCAGTACTTC. The encoded protein is CASSLGGAKNIQYF.

About this clonotype: No DNA is shown, since the ends of the CDR3 on it are uncertain; the CDR3 is the one TCRdb lists. V is TRBV20-1 and J is TRBJ2-7; TRBD1, as called in the table, went unchecked against the DNA. The CDR3 totals 15 residues, both ends included. Germline CDR1 and CDR2: DFQATT and SNEGSKA (reference sequence). This chain's CDR3 is CSSGQAAGRSYEQYF.

This clonotype was recorded at least ten times. The chain uses TRBV18 and TRBJ1-4; 7 bases agree with TRBD1. There are 15 residues in the CDR3. Losses at the gene ends were 4 bases for V and 2 bases for J; bases not matched to a gene: 4. CDR1 KGHSH and CDR2 LQKENI come from the germline V gene. CDR3 sequence reads: CASSLQQGTNEKLFF. CDR3 sequence (DNA): TGTGCCAGCTCACTTCAACAGGGGACTAATGAAAAACTGTTTTTT.

In this sample, this clonotype turned up many times. The gene calls are TRBV20-1 and TRBJ2-2; either TRBD1 or TRBD2 may fit D (7 bases each). The CDR3 loop spans 19 amino acids. Germline assignment: CDR1 DFQATT and CDR2 SNEGSKA (reference sequence). V lost 0 bases and J 1 base, leaving 21 bases between the germline ends. The CDR3, as DNA: TGCAGTGCTAGAGATCGAGTCAGGGGGGGACTAAGGAACACCGGGGAGCTGTTTTTT. Amino acids: CSARDRVRGGLRNTGELFF.

This clonotype appeared a few times. The chain employs TRBV5-1 and TRBJ1-2, with D possibly being TRBD1 (6 bases). The CDR3 extends over 17 amino acids. Germline V gene sequence: CDR1 SGHRS, CDR2 YFSETQ. V was shortened by 0 bases and J by 0 bases, with 15 bases between the two germline ends. The CDR3 region has the DNA TGCGCCAGCAGCTTGGCGAACGGACAGACGGCTAACTATGGCTACACCTTC. Translated, it gives CASSLANGQTANYGYTF.

This clonotype was detected a few times. The CDR3 DNA follows: TGTGCCAGCAGTTACTCGGGGGAATCGGATGGCTACACCTTC. Translation gives CASSYSGESDGYTF. V is TRBV6-2 or TRBV6-3 and J is TRBJ1-2, with D possibly TRBD1 on 5 matching bases. With 0 bases removed from V and 6 bases from J, the gap between germline ends came to 11 bases. The CDR3 sequence is 14 residues long. Per the germline V gene, CDR1 is MNHEY and CDR2 is SVGEGT.

There are many counts of this clonotype. The chain links TRBV4-1 to TRBJ2-3; tentative D call: TRBD2 (5 bases). With 0 bases removed from V and 6 bases from J, the gap between germline ends came to 16 bases. The length of the CDR3 is 16 residues. In germline, CDR1 is MGHRA, CDR2 YSYEKL. CDR3 nucleotides: TGCGCCAGCAGCCAAGATAGCGCCGGCAGCCGGGATACGCAGTATTTT. It is translated as CASSQDSAGSRDTQYF.

This clonotype was seen ten or more times. This chain connects TRBV7-2 to TRBJ1-5, with 9 positions matching TRBD1. The CDR3 loop spans 16 amino acids. Germline CDR1 SGHTA, CDR2 FQGNSA. Losses at the gene ends were 0 bases for V and 6 bases for J; bases not matched to a gene: 6. The CDR3 region has the DNA TGTGCCAGCAGCTTAGCGACAGGGGGGGTCGTTCAGCCCCAGCATTTT. Translation gives CASSLATGGVVQPQHF. The full variable domain, in which reference TRBV7-2 and TRBJ1-5 provide the parts outside the CDR3, is GAGVSQSPSNKVTEKGKDVELRCDPISGHTALYWYRQSLGQGLEFLIYFQGNSAPDKSGLPSDRFSAERTGGSVSTLTIQRTQQEDSAVYLCASSLATGGVVQPQHFGDGTRLSIL.

This clonotype was detected many times. The rearrangement links TRBV10-3 to TRBJ1-1, with a possible D match to TRBD1 (5 bases). From germline, CDR1 is ENHRY and CDR2 SYGVKD. CDR3 size: 13 residues. The V and J ends lost 6 bases and 4 bases respectively, with 12 bases between them. The CDR3 loop is CAISSDGGTEAFF. CDR3 bases: TGTGCCATCAGCTCTGACGGGGGCACTGAAGCTTTCTTT.

This clonotype was seen more than once but under ten times. The chain uses TRBV20-1 and TRBJ1-2, with a possible D match to TRBD1 (5 bases). The CDR3 contains 15 residues. V lost 6 bases to trimming and J lost 3 bases, with 20 bases between them. The germline gives CDR1 DFQATT, CDR2 SNEGSKA (reference sequence). This CDR3 is CSAPKVGGRDYGYTF. The CDR3 DNA is TGCAGTGCCCCCAAGGTCGGGGGAAGAGACTATGGCTACACCTTC.

This clonotype showed up many times. V usage is TRBV7-9 and J usage is TRBJ1-4, with D unclear. Trimming pared 3 bases from V and 8 bases from J, leaving 13 bases between. Germline CDR1 and CDR2: SEHNR and FQNEAQ (reference sequence). The CDR3 runs to 14 residues. CDR3 loop: CASSFVSSSEKLFF. The CDR3 DNA sequence: TGTGCCAGCAGCTTCGTCAGCTCTTCAGAAAAACTGTTTTTT.

This clonotype was observed at least ten times. This chain connects TRBV7-8 to TRBJ2-5; 13 nucleotides match TRBD2. The V and J ends lost 2 bases and 5 bases, in that order; junction bases with no gene match: 11. This CDR3 has 18 residues. Germline V lookup: CDR1 SGHVS, CDR2 FQNEAQ. The DNA for the CDR3 is TGTGCCAGCAGCTTATGGGTTACTAGCGGGAGGGAAGGGGAGACCCAGTACTTC. This gives the protein CASSLWVTSGREGETQYF.

In this sample, this clonotype turned up a few times. The chain links TRBV4-1 to TRBJ2-1; 10 bases line up with TRBD2. V lost 0 bases and J lost 8; bases outside the gene matches: 10. CDR3 size: 17 residues. CDR1 is MGHRA, CDR2 YSYEKL, per germline. The DNA of the CDR3 is TGCGCCAGCAGCCAAGATGAAGCGGGAGGGCCAGTAGATGAGCAGTTCTTC. This encodes CASSQDEAGGPVDEQFF.

This clonotype was observed at least ten times. CDR3 in DNA: TGTGCCAGCAGCATATGGACAGGCTCTGGAAACACCATATATTTT. Its protein is CASSIWTGSGNTIYF. The J gene is TRBJ1-3, the V gene TRBV7-9; 7 positions agree with TRBD1. In germline, CDR1 is SEHNR, CDR2 FQNEAQ (reference sequence). V dropped 5 bases and J dropped 0; count of bases not matched to a gene: 4. The CDR3 totals 15 residues.